These T cell receptor beta chains were read from a single sample in a study of shared clonotypes between healthy human individuals. Measured with immunoSEQ multiplex PCR; TCRdb has only the in-frame clones, and not every one. The table shows 2 million to 2.5 million clones, with about 94% occurring only once. Material for sequencing was naive CD4+ T cells sorted from blood. These receptors were obtained from a man between 18 and 35 years old in good health. The CDR3 runs from the conserved cysteine through the conserved F or W. The order of the fields is clone size, J gene, V gene, D gene, CDR3 protein, CDR3 DNA. A D gene is named only where the DNA matches it firmly. Clone size is stated in some rows and not others, as once, few, many or a class when expanded.

- | TRBJ2-5 | TRBV30 | - | CAWSALGDFHAGWNQETQYF | TGTGCCTGGAGTGCCCTGGGGGATTTTCACGCAGGGTGGAACCAAGAGACCCAGTACTTC
- | TRBJ2-6 | TRBV30 | TRBD1 | CAWSTGGAGANVLTF | TGTGCCTGGAGTACAGGGGGAGCCGGGGCCAACGTCCTGACTTTC
- | TRBJ1-4 | TRBV19 | TRBD1 | CASTRTGRGTNEKLFF | TGTGCCAGTACTCGGACAGGGCGGGGAACTAATGAAAAACTGTTTTTT
- | TRBJ1-5 | TRBV12-1 | - | CASSSTAYSNQPQHF | TGTGCCAGCAGCTCTACAGCCTATAGCAATCAGCCCCAGCATTTT
once | TRBJ2-5 | TRBV5-6 | - | CASSLAGAGNETQYF | TGTGCCAGCAGCTTGGCCGGGGCAGGGAACGAGACCCAGTACTTC
- | TRBJ1-2 | TRBV28 | TRBD1 | CASRRSPGQGQYGYTF | TGTGCCAGCAGAAGATCACCGGGACAGGGACAATATGGCTACACCTTC
- | TRBJ2-3 | TRBV5-4 | - | CASSSLHTDTQYF | TGTGCCAGCAGCTCACTACACACAGATACGCAGTATTTT
- | TRBJ1-1 | TRBV30 | - | CAWWTPESTEAFF | TGTGCCTGGTGGACACCGGAGTCCACTGAAGCTTTCTTT
- | TRBJ2-5 | TRBV4-1 | - | CASSQGWVETQYF | TGCGCCAGCAGCCAGGGATGGGTGGAGACCCAGTACTTC
- | TRBJ2-6 | TRBV30 | - | CAWSRGHVSGANVLTF | TGTGCCTGGAGTCGGGGGCATGTATCTGGGGCCAACGTCCTGACTTTC
- | TRBJ2-2 | TRBV5-4 | TRBD2 | CASSLAGGNTGELFF | TGTGCCAGCAGCTTAGCGGGAGGGAACACCGGGGAGCTGTTTTTT
- | TRBJ2-7 | TRBV2 | - | CASNGRWAYEQYF | TGTGCCAGCAATGGGAGATGGGCCTACGAGCAGTACTTC
once | TRBJ1-2 | TRBV27 | TRBD1 | CASSLGQGHYGYTF | TGTGCCAGCAGTTTAGGACAGGGGCACTATGGCTACACCTTC
- | TRBJ2-7 | TRBV25-1 | TRBD1 | CASSASTGRNEQYF | TGTGCCAGCAGTGCCTCGACAGGGCGGAACGAGCAGTACTTC
- | TRBJ2-7 | TRBV28 | - | CASTRDGYEQYF | TGTGCCAGCACCCGGGACGGCTACGAGCAGTACTTC
once | TRBJ2-3 | TRBV6-6 | - | CASSLAVGMTDTQYF | TGTGCCAGCAGTTTAGCGGTTGGTATGACAGATACGCAGTATTTT
- | TRBJ1-5 | TRBV5-4 | TRBD1 | CASSIQGVGQPQHF | TGTGCCAGCAGCATACAGGGGGTCGGGCAGCCCCAGCATTTT
once | TRBJ2-6 | TRBV4-1 | - | CASSQPGISGANVLTF | TGCGCCAGCAGCCAACCAGGCATCTCTGGGGCCAACGTCCTGACTTTC
- | TRBJ1-4 | TRBV6-5 | TRBD1 | CASRGTGKEKLFF | TGTGCCAGCCGAGGGACAGGGAAAGAAAAACTGTTTTTT
once | TRBJ2-3 | TRBV9 | TRBD1 | CASSEGQGFTDTQYF | TGTGCCAGCAGCGAGGGACAGGGGTTCACAGATACGCAGTATTTT
- | TRBJ2-1 | TRBV19 | - | CASSEWPKGSYNEQFF | TGTGCCAGTAGTGAGTGGCCCAAGGGGTCCTACAATGAGCAGTTCTTC
- | TRBJ2-5 | TRBV5-1 | - | CASSLAGRYGETQYF | TGCGCCAGCAGCTTGGCGGGACGTTATGGAGAGACCCAGTACTTC
- | TRBJ1-2 | TRBV18 | - | CASSPISPLDYGYTF | TGTGCCAGCTCACCAATCTCCCCACTAGACTATGGCTACACCTTC
- | TRBJ1-1 | TRBV28 | - | CASKEQQGRNTEAFF | TGTGCCAGCAAGGAACAACAGGGACGGAACACTGAAGCTTTCTTT
once | TRBJ2-3 | TRBV6-5 | TRBD1 | CASSRRQGSDTQYF | TGTGCCAGCAGTCGTCGACAGGGATCAGATACGCAGTATTTT
- | TRBJ2-7 | TRBV6-6 | TRBD1 | CASSSTGQGGPYEQYF | TGTGCCAGCAGTTCCACGGGACAGGGGGGACCCTACGAGCAGTACTTC
- | TRBJ2-7 | TRBV6-1 | TRBD2 | CASSERGSGVSYEQYF | TGTGCCAGCAGTGAACGGGGTAGCGGGGTGTCCTACGAGCAGTACTTC
- | TRBJ2-5 | TRBV5-1 | TRBD1 | CASSWGTAQETQYF | TGCGCCAGCAGCTGGGGGACAGCCCAAGAGACCCAGTACTTC
- | TRBJ1-6 | TRBV15 | - | CATSRGDNSPLHF | TGTGCCACCAGCAGAGGGGATAATTCACCCCTCCACTTT
- | TRBJ2-5 | TRBV18 | TRBD2 | CASSPRGLAGGPQETQYF | TGTGCCAGCTCACCACGAGGACTAGCGGGGGGCCCGCAAGAGACCCAGTACTTC
few | TRBJ2-5 | TRBV2 | TRBD2 | CASSEVGGRTETQYF | TGTGCCAGCAGTGAAGTAGGCGGGAGAACAGAGACCCAGTACTTC
- | TRBJ1-5 | TRBV7-9 | - | CASSLGGSQPQHF | TGTGCCAGCAGCTTAGGGGGGAGCCAGCCCCAGCATTTT
- | TRBJ2-2 | TRBV27 | - | CASRPQGSSGELFF | TGTGCCAGCAGGCCACAGGGTTCCTCCGGGGAGCTGTTTTTT
- | TRBJ1-4 | TRBV5-4 | - | CASSVDPATNEKLFF | TGTGCCAGCAGCGTGGACCCAGCAACTAATGAAAAACTGTTTTTT
- | TRBJ1-1 | TRBV18 | TRBD1 | CASSRLGQGGTEAFF | TGTGCCAGCTCCCGATTGGGACAGGGGGGCACTGAAGCTTTCTTT
- | TRBJ2-2 | TRBV9 | - | CASSVGGTHNTGELFF | TGTGCCAGCAGCGTAGGAGGTACACACAACACCGGGGAGCTGTTTTTT
once | TRBJ2-3 | TRBV11-2 | TRBD1 | CASSPGTGTPDTQYF | TGTGCCAGCAGCCCCGGGACAGGGACCCCAGATACGCAGTATTTT
- | TRBJ1-6 | TRBV28 | - | CASRAGGGLFHF | TGTGCCAGCAGGGCGGGGGGCGGCCTATTCCACTTT
- | TRBJ2-6 | TRBV7-3 | - | CASSSSGANVLTF | TGTGCCAGCAGCTCCTCTGGGGCCAACGTCCTGACTTTC
- | TRBJ2-7 | TRBV19 | TRBD2 | CASMATSGGSYEQYF | TGTGCCAGCATGGCCACTAGCGGGGGTTCCTACGAGCAGTACTTC
once | TRBJ2-1 | TRBV28 | - | CASSLIRRIIGNEQFF | TGTGCCAGCAGTTTGATTCGGAGGATAATTGGCAATGAGCAGTTCTTC
few | TRBJ1-5 | TRBV6-6 | - | CASSMGTDSNQPQHF | TGTGCCAGCAGTATGGGGACGGATAGCAATCAGCCCCAGCATTTT
- | TRBJ1-1 | TRBV19 | TRBD1 | CASRPPGGTEAFF | TGTGCCAGTAGGCCCCCAGGGGGAACTGAAGCTTTCTTT
- | TRBJ2-7 | TRBV5-1 | TRBD2 | CASSVAGANPYEQYF | TGCGCCAGCAGCGTAGCGGGAGCGAATCCCTACGAGCAGTACTTC
- | TRBJ2-7 | TRBV6-6 | - | CASEQSHSYEQYF | TGTGCCAGCGAACAGTCCCACTCCTACGAGCAGTACTTC
- | TRBJ1-6 | TRBV5-1 | - | CASSLGWEVWNSPLHF | TGCGCCAGCAGCTTGGGTTGGGAGGTGTGGAATTCACCCCTCCACTTT
- | TRBJ1-4 | TRBV7-9 | - | CASSLGLRATNEKLFF | TGTGCCAGCAGCTTAGGGTTAAGGGCAACTAATGAAAAACTGTTTTTT
- | TRBJ2-7 | TRBV11-2 | TRBD1 | CASSLGRGQGTYEQYF | TGTGCCAGCAGCTTGGGGAGGGGACAGGGAACCTACGAGCAGTACTTC
- | TRBJ2-3 | TRBV2 | - | CASSENSDTQYF | TGTGCCAGCAGTGAAAACTCAGATACGCAGTATTTT
- | TRBJ2-3 | TRBV5-1 | - | CASTTSAQSTDTQYF | TGCGCCAGCACAACGTCGGCCCAGAGCACAGATACGCAGTATTTT
- | TRBJ2-2 | TRBV6-1 | - | CASNRGTNTGELFF | TGTGCCAGCAACCGAGGCACGAACACCGGGGAGCTGTTTTTT
once | TRBJ2-3 | TRBV7-8 | TRBD1 | CASSSRDRGTDTQYF | TGTGCCAGCAGCTCCCGGGACAGGGGCACAGATACGCAGTATTTT
- | TRBJ2-7 | TRBV28 | - | CASSLIGTGQLYEQYF | TGTGCCAGCAGTCTAATCGGTACTGGACAGCTCTACGAGCAGTACTTC
- | TRBJ2-1 | TRBV2 | TRBD2 | CASSRLAGGSYNEQFF | TGTGCCAGCAGCCGACTAGCGGGGGGGTCCTACAATGAGCAGTTCTTC
- | TRBJ1-2 | TRBV30 | - | CAWTTDANYGYTF | TGTGCCTGGACGACAGACGCTAACTATGGCTACACCTTC
- | TRBJ2-5 | TRBV12-5 | - | CASGTMTITLQETQYF | TGTGCTAGTGGCACTATGACAATTACTTTACAAGAGACCCAGTACTTC
- | TRBJ1-1 | TRBV7-9 | - | CASSRNINTEAFF | TGTGCCAGCAGCCGAAACATAAACACTGAAGCTTTCTTT